The rows below give T cell receptor beta chains drawn from one sample of a study of cytomegalovirus exposure and HLA in healthy donors. Produced via immunoSEQ multiplex PCR; TCRdb's table is partial and in-frame only. The sample has roughly 200,000 clones; roughly 79% are singletons. The sequencing sample was made of PBMCs. These receptors originate from a man aged 30 to 45 in good health and CMV-seronegative. Each CDR3 is given with its conserved first and last residue. The D gene is left open where the match is weak.

j_call d_call v_call cdr3_aa
TRBJ2-7 TRBD2 TRBV2 CASKTGLGVSEQYF
TRBJ2-5 TRBD2 TRBV4-1 CASSQLGLAGGGETQYF
. TRBD2 TRBV29-1 CSVEEGRGESYEQYF
TRBJ2-1 TRBD2 TRBV14 CASMSSGMSEQFF
TRBJ1-1 TRBD1 TRBV18 CASRTGLNTEAFF
TRBJ2-1 . TRBV28 CASSSPYQGSAEQFF
TRBJ1-2 TRBD1 TRBV5-1 CASSSPTGGLKGYTF
TRBJ2-3 TRBD2 TRBV11-2 CASSRLGLAGVRTDTQYF
TRBJ1-3 . TRBV6-1 CASSHTGSVGNTIYF
TRBJ2-7 . TRBV7-3 CASSPQGSSYEQYF
TRBJ2-7 . TRBV19 CASSISVDRTLAYEQYF